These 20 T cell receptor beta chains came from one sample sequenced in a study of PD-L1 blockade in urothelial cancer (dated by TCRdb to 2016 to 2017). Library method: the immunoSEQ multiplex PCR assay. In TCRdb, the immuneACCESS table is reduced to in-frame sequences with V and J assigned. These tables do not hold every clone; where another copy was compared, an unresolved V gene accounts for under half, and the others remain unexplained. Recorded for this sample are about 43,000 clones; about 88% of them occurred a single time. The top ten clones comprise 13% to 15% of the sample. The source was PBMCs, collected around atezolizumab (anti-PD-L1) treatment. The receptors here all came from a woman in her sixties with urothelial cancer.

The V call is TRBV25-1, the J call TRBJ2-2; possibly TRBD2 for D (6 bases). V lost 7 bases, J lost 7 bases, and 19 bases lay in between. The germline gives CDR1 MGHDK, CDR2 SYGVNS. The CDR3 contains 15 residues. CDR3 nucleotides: TGTGCCAGCACCGATAGCGGTACCTACCTCGGGGAGCTGTTTTTT. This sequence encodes CASTDSGTYLGELFF.

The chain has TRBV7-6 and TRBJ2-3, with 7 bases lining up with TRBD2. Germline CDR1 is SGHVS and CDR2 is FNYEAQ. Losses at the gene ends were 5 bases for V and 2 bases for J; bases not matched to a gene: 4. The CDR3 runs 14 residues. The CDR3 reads CASSPAGDTDTQYF. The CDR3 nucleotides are TGTGCCAGCAGCCCCGCGGGGGACACAGATACGCAGTATTTT. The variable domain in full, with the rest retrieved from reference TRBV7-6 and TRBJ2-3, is GAGVSQSPRYKVTKRGQDVALRCDPISGHVSLYWYRQALGQGPEFLTYFNYEAQQDKSGLPNDRFSAERPEGSISTLTIQRTEQRDSAMYRCASSPAGDTDTQYFGPGTRLTVL.

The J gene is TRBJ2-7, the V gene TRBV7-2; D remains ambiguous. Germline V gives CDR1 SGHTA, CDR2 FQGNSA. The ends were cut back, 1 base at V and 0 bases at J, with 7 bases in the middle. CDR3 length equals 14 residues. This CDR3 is CASSLGLTSYEQYF. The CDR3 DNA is TGTGCCAGCAGCTTAGGACTGACCTCCTACGAGCAGTACTTC.

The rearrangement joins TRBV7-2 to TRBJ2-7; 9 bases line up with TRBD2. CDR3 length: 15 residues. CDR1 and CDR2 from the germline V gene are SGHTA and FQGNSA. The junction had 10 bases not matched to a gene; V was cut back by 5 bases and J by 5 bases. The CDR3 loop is CASSLTWRGGNEQYF. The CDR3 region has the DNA TGTGCCAGCAGCCTGACCTGGCGGGGGGGCAACGAGCAGTACTTC.

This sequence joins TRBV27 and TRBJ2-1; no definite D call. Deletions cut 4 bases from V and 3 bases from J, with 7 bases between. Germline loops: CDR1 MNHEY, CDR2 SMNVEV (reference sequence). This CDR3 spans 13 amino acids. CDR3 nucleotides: TGTGCCAGCAGTTCAGCTAGCTACAATGAGCAGTTCTTC. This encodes CASSSASYNEQFF.

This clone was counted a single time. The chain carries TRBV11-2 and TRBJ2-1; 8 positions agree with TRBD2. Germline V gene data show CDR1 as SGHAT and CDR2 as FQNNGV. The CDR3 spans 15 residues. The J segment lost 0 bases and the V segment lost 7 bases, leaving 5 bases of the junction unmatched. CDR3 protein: CASIHGGGSYNEQFF. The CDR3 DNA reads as TGTGCCAGCATCCACGGGGGGGGCTCCTACAATGAGCAGTTCTTC.

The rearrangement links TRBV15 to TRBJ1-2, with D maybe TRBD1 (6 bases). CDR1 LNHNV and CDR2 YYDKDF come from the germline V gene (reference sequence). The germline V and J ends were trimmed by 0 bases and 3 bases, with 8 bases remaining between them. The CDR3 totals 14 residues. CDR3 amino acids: CATSRDQGYYGYTF. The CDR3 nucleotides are TGTGCCACCAGCAGAGATCAGGGGTACTATGGCTACACCTTC.

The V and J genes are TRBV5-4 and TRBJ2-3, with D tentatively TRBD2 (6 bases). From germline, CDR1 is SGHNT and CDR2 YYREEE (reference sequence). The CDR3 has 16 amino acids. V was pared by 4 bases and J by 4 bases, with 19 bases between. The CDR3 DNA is TGTGCCAGCAGCCGGAGGGTGGGCTCCGGGTCAGATACGCAGTATTTT. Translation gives CASSRRVGSGSDTQYF.

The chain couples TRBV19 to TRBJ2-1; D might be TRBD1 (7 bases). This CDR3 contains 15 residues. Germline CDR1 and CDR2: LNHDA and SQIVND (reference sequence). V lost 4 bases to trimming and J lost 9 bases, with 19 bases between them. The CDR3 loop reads CASSTRQGGRGEQFF. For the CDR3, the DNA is TGTGCCAGTAGTACCCGGCAGGGGGGTAGGGGTGAGCAGTTCTTC.

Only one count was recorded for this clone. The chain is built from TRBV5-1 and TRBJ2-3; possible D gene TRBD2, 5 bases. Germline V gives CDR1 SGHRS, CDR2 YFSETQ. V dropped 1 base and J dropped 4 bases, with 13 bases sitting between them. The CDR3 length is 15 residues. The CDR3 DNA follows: TGCGCCAGCAGCTTGTTCCCTGGACTTTCAGATACGCAGTATTTT. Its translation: CASSLFPGLSDTQYF. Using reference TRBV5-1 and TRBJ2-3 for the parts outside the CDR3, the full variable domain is KAGVTQTPRYLIKTRGQQVTLSCSPISGHRSVSWYQQTPGQGLQFLFEYFSETQRNKGNFPGRFSGRQFSNSRSEMNVSTLELGDSALYLCASSLFPGLSDTQYFGPGTRLTVL.

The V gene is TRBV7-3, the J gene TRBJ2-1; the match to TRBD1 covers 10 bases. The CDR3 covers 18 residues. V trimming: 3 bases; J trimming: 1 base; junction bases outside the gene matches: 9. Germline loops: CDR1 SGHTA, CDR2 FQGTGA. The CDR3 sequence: CASSFLLKGQGSYNEQFF. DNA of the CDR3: TGTGCCAGCAGCTTCCTTTTAAAGGGACAGGGGTCCTACAATGAGCAGTTCTTC.

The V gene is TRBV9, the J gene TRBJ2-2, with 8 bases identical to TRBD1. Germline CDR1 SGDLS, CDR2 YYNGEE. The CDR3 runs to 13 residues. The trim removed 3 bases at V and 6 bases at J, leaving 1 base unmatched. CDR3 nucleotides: TGTGCCAGCAGCGGACAGGGGCCCGGGGAGCTGTTTTTT. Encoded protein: CASSGQGPGELFF.

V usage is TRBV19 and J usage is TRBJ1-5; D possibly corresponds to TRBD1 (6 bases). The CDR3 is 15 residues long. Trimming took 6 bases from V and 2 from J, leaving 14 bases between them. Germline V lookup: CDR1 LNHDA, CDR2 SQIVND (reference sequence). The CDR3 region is CASRPAGGGNQPQHF. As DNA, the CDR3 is TGTGCCAGTAGACCGGCGGGGGGCGGCAATCAGCCCCAGCATTTT.

The CDR3 DNA follows: TGCGCCAGCAGCCAAGGCTCCGGGGGAGAGACCCAGTACTTC. Protein product: CASSQGSGGETQYF. The chain employs TRBV4-3 and TRBJ2-5, with a tentative D call TRBD2 (6 bases). Germline CDR1 is LGHNA and CDR2 is YSLEER. Trimming took 1 base from V and 4 from J, leaving 10 bases between them. This CDR3 region has 14 residues.

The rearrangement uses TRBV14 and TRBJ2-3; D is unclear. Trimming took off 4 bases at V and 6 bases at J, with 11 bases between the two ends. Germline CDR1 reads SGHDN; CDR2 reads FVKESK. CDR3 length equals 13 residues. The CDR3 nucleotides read TGTGCCAGCAGCCGGTCCATGGCCGATACGCAGTATTTT. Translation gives CASSRSMADTQYF.

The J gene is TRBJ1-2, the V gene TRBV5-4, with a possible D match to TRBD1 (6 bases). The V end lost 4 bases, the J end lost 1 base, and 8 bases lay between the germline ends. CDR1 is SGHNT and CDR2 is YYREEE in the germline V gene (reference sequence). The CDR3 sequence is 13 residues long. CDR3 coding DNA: TGTGCCAGCAGCGCGGACAGTAACTATGGCTACACCTTC. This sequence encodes CASSADSNYGYTF.

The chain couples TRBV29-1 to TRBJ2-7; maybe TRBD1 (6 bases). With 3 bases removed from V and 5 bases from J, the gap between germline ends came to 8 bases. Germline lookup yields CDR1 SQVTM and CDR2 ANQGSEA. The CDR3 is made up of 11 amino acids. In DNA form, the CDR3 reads TGCAGCGTTGACGAGGGGGACGAGCAGTACTTC. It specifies CSVDEGDEQYF.

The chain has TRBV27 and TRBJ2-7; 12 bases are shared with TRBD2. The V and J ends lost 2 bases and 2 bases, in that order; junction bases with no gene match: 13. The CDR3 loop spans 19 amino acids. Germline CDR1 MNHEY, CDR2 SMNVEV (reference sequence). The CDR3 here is CASSLGTAGLAGLTYEQYF. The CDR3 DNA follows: TGTGCCAGCAGTTTAGGGACCGCGGGACTAGCGGGCCTCACCTACGAGCAGTACTTC.

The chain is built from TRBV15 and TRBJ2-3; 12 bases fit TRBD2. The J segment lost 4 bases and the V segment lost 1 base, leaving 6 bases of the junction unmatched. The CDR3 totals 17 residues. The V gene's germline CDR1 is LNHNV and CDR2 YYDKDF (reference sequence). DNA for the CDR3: TGTGCCACCAGCAGAGGGGGGCTAGCGGGAGGGGCAGATACGCAGTATTTT. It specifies CATSRGGLAGGADTQYF. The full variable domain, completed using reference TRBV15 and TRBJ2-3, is DAMVIQNPRYQVTQFGKPVTLSCSQTLNHNVMYWYQQKSSQAPKLLFHYYDKDFNNEADTPDNFQSRRPNTSFCFLDIRSPGLGDTAMYLCATSRGGLAGGADTQYFGPGTRLTVL.

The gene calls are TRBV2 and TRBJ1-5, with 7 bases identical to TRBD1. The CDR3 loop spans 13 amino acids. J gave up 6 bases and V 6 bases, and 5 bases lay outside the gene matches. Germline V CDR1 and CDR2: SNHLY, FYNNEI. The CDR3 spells CASSRDSLQPQHF. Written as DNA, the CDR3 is TGTGCCAGCAGCCGGGACAGTCTTCAGCCCCAGCATTTT.